The clone carrying this T cell receptor (beta chain) turned up a few times. This specimen belongs to a study of T-cell memory formation after mild COVID-19. TCRdb called the 5' RACE reads again in MiXCR, with one record for every CDR3 protein. This sample carries 430,000 or so distinct CDR3 sequences, about 23% of them seen once, and the ten largest clones take roughly an eighth. The CDR3 totals 12 residues. V lost 3 bases, J lost 10 bases, and 10 bases lay in between. Germline CDR1 is KGHSH and CDR2 is LQKENI. This sequence originates from an adult woman who had mild COVID-19 (a few samples of this study predate the infection). Cell type and time point are not known. The V and J genes are TRBV18 and TRBJ2-1; no reliable D call. The sequencing sample was made of PBMCs or a T cell subset sorted from them (not recorded which). CDR3 sequence: CASSPVPPEQFF. CDR3 sequence (DNA): TGTGCCAGCTCACCGGTCCCCCCGGAGCAGTTCTTC.